This is a list of T cell receptor beta chains from one sample in a study of control samples from healthy donors and cancer patients. The repertoire was sequenced with immunoSEQ multiplex PCR; TCRdb's copy has only in-frame clones and lacks some. Here the sample spans more than 150,000 clones, approximately 90% being singletons. Sequencing input: blood. The receptors originated from a woman in her 30s in good health. CDR3s include the opening cysteine and the closing phenylalanine or tryptophan. A D gene is named only where the DNA matches it firmly. For some rows the clone size is stated as once, few or many, or as a class when expanded; others skip it.

CDR3 protein: CASSVDYLEAGELFF
CDR3 DNA: TGTGCCAGCAGCGTAGACTACCTCGAAGCCGGGGAGCTGTTTTTT
V gene: TRBV9
D gene: -
clone size: -
J gene: TRBJ2-2

CDR3 protein: CASSPGTRGDFEQYF
CDR3 DNA: TGTGCCAGTAGTCCGGGGACTAGGGGGGACTTCGAGCAGTACTTC
V gene: TRBV19
D gene: TRBD2
clone size: -
J gene: TRBJ2-7

CDR3 protein: CATSDTRTGETEQYF
CDR3 DNA: TGTGCCACCAGTGACACCCGGACAGGGGAAACCGAGCAGTACTTC
V gene: TRBV24-1
D gene: TRBD1
clone size: -
J gene: TRBJ2-7

CDR3 protein: CAWSGKGGAQHF
CDR3 DNA: TGTGCCTGGAGTGGAAAAGGTGGGGCCCAGCATTTT
V gene: TRBV30
D gene: -
clone size: -
J gene: TRBJ1-5

CDR3 protein: CASSSSRLAVYNEQFF
CDR3 DNA: TGTGCCAGCAGCTCAAGTCGACTAGCGGTGTACAATGAGCAGTTCTTC
V gene: TRBV7-3
D gene: TRBD2
clone size: -
J gene: TRBJ2-1

CDR3 protein: CASSLTGHGELFF
CDR3 DNA: TGTGCCAGCAGCTTGACAGGGCACGGGGAGCTGTTTTTT
V gene: TRBV5-8
D gene: -
clone size: once
J gene: TRBJ2-2

CDR3 protein: CASSPGGGSYNEQFF
CDR3 DNA: TGTGCCAGCTCACCAGGAGGGGGAAGCTACAATGAGCAGTTCTTC
V gene: TRBV18
D gene: -
clone size: -
J gene: TRBJ2-1

CDR3 protein: CATSASGPGQGATGRRGYTF
CDR3 DNA: TGTGCCACCAGTGCCTCCGGACCCGGACAGGGGGCGACGGGTAGACGTGGCTACACCTTC
V gene: TRBV24-1
D gene: TRBD1
clone size: -
J gene: TRBJ1-2

CDR3 protein: CASSSGTGYPYEQYF
CDR3 DNA: TGTGCCAGCAGTTCTGGGACAGGGTACCCCTACGAGCAGTACTTC
V gene: TRBV27
D gene: TRBD1
clone size: -
J gene: TRBJ2-7

CDR3 protein: CASTGTQPQHF
CDR3 DNA: TGTGCCAGCACCGGAACTCAGCCCCAGCATTTT
V gene: TRBV21-1
D gene: -
clone size: once
J gene: TRBJ1-5

CDR3 protein: CSVGLGSGNTIYF
CDR3 DNA: TGCAGCGTTGGTCTCGGCTCTGGAAACACCATATATTTT
V gene: TRBV29-1
D gene: -
clone size: once
J gene: TRBJ1-3

CDR3 protein: CASSLLAVTYNEQFF
CDR3 DNA: TGTGCCAGCAGCCTGCTAGCGGTAACCTACAATGAGCAGTTCTTC
V gene: TRBV7-2
D gene: TRBD2
clone size: once
J gene: TRBJ2-1

CDR3 protein: CASSRISGESYEQYF
CDR3 DNA: TGTGCCAGCAGTCGAATTAGCGGGGAATCCTACGAGCAGTACTTC
V gene: TRBV28
D gene: TRBD2
clone size: -
J gene: TRBJ2-7

CDR3 protein: CARDGGRTDTQYF
CDR3 DNA: TGTGCCCGCGACGGGGGGAGAACAGATACGCAGTATTTT
V gene: TRBV21-1
D gene: -
clone size: -
J gene: TRBJ2-3

CDR3 protein: CASSPTSVTYNEQFF
CDR3 DNA: TGCGCCAGCAGCCCAACCTCCGTGACCTACAATGAGCAGTTCTTC
V gene: TRBV5-1
D gene: -
clone size: -
J gene: TRBJ2-1

CDR3 protein: CAIRRGSEANTEAFF
CDR3 DNA: TGTGCCATCAGGCGGGGGTCAGAAGCGAACACTGAAGCTTTCTTT
V gene: TRBV10-3
D gene: -
clone size: -
J gene: TRBJ1-1

CDR3 protein: CAISEEPGGSPQHF
CDR3 DNA: TGTGCCATCAGTGAAGAACCAGGGGGATCGCCCCAGCATTTT
V gene: TRBV10-3
D gene: TRBD1
clone size: once
J gene: TRBJ1-5

CDR3 protein: CASALGEDAGNTIYF
CDR3 DNA: TGTGCTAGTGCCCTCGGTGAAGACGCTGGAAACACCATATATTTT
V gene: TRBV12-5
D gene: -
clone size: -
J gene: TRBJ1-3

CDR3 protein: CASSLMGGMNTGELFF
CDR3 DNA: TGTGCCAGCAGCTTAATGGGCGGCATGAACACCGGGGAGCTGTTTTTT
V gene: TRBV7-3
D gene: -
clone size: once
J gene: TRBJ2-2

CDR3 protein: CASSLRATGGNTEAFF
CDR3 DNA: TGTGCCAGCAGTTTAAGGGCCACTGGTGGGAACACTGAAGCTTTCTTT
V gene: TRBV27
D gene: -
clone size: once
J gene: TRBJ1-1

CDR3 protein: CASSNLSEYNNQPQHF
CDR3 DNA: TGTGCCAGCAGCAATTTGAGTGAATATAACAATCAGCCCCAGCATTTT
V gene: TRBV21-1
D gene: -
clone size: -
J gene: TRBJ1-5

CDR3 protein: CASSAQGSWEQYF
CDR3 DNA: TGTGCCAGCTCGGCCCAGGGATCCTGGGAGCAGTACTTC
V gene: TRBV18
D gene: -
clone size: -
J gene: TRBJ2-7

CDR3 protein: CASSFGGSSYNEQFF
CDR3 DNA: TGTGCCAGCAGTTTCGGCGGGAGCTCCTACAATGAGCAGTTCTTC
V gene: TRBV27
D gene: TRBD2
clone size: -
J gene: TRBJ2-1

CDR3 protein: CSVGGTGSGNTIYF
CDR3 DNA: TGCAGCGTGGGGGGGACAGGCTCTGGAAACACCATATATTTT
V gene: TRBV29-1
D gene: TRBD1
clone size: few
J gene: TRBJ1-3

CDR3 protein: CASSLIAGSPNEQFF
CDR3 DNA: TGTGCCAGCAGCTTAATAGCGGGGTCCCCCAATGAGCAGTTCTTC
V gene: TRBV7-3
D gene: TRBD2
clone size: -
J gene: TRBJ2-1

CDR3 protein: CASSFPGGNYGYTF
CDR3 DNA: TGTGCCAGCAGTTTTCCAGGGGGAAACTATGGCTACACCTTC
V gene: TRBV28
D gene: TRBD1
clone size: -
J gene: TRBJ1-2

CDR3 protein: CATSDQGTSGFFTYNEQFF
CDR3 DNA: TGTGCCACCAGTGATCAGGGGACTAGCGGGTTTTTCACCTACAATGAGCAGTTCTTC
V gene: TRBV24-1
D gene: TRBD2
clone size: -
J gene: TRBJ2-1

CDR3 protein: CASSLEGQEGVYYGYTF
CDR3 DNA: TGTGCCAGCAGCTTGGAGGGGCAGGAAGGAGTCTACTATGGCTACACCTTC
V gene: TRBV5-5
D gene: -
clone size: -
J gene: TRBJ1-2

CDR3 protein: CAWSVPGTGKEF
CDR3 DNA: TGTGCCTGGAGTGTACCCGGGACAGGGAAAGAGTTT
V gene: TRBV30
D gene: TRBD1
clone size: -
J gene: TRBJ1-5

CDR3 protein: CASSTTGGGYTF
CDR3 DNA: TGTGCCAGCAGTACCACAGGCGGTGGCTACACCTTC
V gene: TRBV6-5
D gene: -
clone size: once
J gene: TRBJ1-2

CDR3 protein: CASSMGGAGFTEAFF
CDR3 DNA: TGTGCCAGTAGTATGGGGGGGGCAGGGTTCACTGAAGCTTTCTTT
V gene: TRBV19
D gene: -
clone size: -
J gene: TRBJ1-1

CDR3 protein: CASSPLTGWKSKLFF
CDR3 DNA: TGTGCCAGCAGCCCTCTCACAGGGTGGAAGTCAAAACTGTTTTTT
V gene: TRBV7-9
D gene: -
clone size: -
J gene: TRBJ1-4

CDR3 protein: CASSFQGSSYEQYF
CDR3 DNA: TGTGCCAGCAGCTTTCAGGGGTCTTCCTACGAGCAGTACTTC
V gene: TRBV7-9
D gene: -
clone size: -
J gene: TRBJ2-7

CDR3 protein: CASSLGALGPYEQYF
CDR3 DNA: TGTGCCAGCAGTTTAGGGGCCCTTGGTCCCTACGAGCAGTACTTC
V gene: TRBV27
D gene: -
clone size: -
J gene: TRBJ2-7

CDR3 protein: CASSVAGGAGNTIYF
CDR3 DNA: TGCGCCAGCAGTGTGGCTGGGGGCGCAGGAAACACCATATATTTT
V gene: TRBV10-1
D gene: -
clone size: -
J gene: TRBJ1-3

CDR3 protein: CASSVWGAGETQYF
CDR3 DNA: TGTGCCAGCAGCGTCTGGGGGGCGGGGGAGACCCAGTACTTC
V gene: TRBV9
D gene: -
clone size: -
J gene: TRBJ2-5

CDR3 protein: CASSIRVNTEAFF
CDR3 DNA: TGTGCCAGTAGTATCAGAGTGAACACTGAAGCTTTCTTT
V gene: TRBV19
D gene: -
clone size: -
J gene: TRBJ1-1

CDR3 protein: CASSLSGRFTYEQYF
CDR3 DNA: TGTGCCAGCAGTTTATCAGGGAGGTTCACCTACGAGCAGTACTTC
V gene: TRBV27
D gene: -
clone size: -
J gene: TRBJ2-7

CDR3 protein: CASRLRLHEQYF
CDR3 DNA: TGTGCCAGCAGGCTCAGGCTCCACGAGCAGTACTTC
V gene: TRBV28
D gene: -
clone size: -
J gene: TRBJ2-7

CDR3 protein: CASSLRGGMGTGELFF
CDR3 DNA: TGTGCCAGCAGTTTACGGGGGGGGATGGGGACCGGGGAGCTGTTTTTT
V gene: TRBV27
D gene: TRBD2
clone size: -
J gene: TRBJ2-2

CDR3 protein: CASSLVRLAANNEQFF
CDR3 DNA: TGTGCCAGCAGCTTAGTAAGACTAGCGGCAAACAATGAGCAGTTCTTC
V gene: TRBV7-2
D gene: TRBD2
clone size: -
J gene: TRBJ2-1

CDR3 protein: CASSIGRENIQYF
CDR3 DNA: TGTGCCAGTAGTATCGGCAGGGAAAACATTCAGTACTTC
V gene: TRBV19
D gene: -
clone size: -
J gene: TRBJ2-4

CDR3 protein: CASSIEVLNTEAFF
CDR3 DNA: TGTGCCAGTAGTATTGAGGTCTTGAACACTGAAGCTTTCTTT
V gene: TRBV19
D gene: -
clone size: -
J gene: TRBJ1-1

CDR3 protein: CASSSGTPYEQYF
CDR3 DNA: TGTGCCAGCAGTTCCGGGACCCCCTACGAGCAGTACTTC
V gene: TRBV12-3/TRBV12-4
D gene: -
clone size: -
J gene: TRBJ2-7

CDR3 protein: CAISSDNAGELFF
CDR3 DNA: TGTGCCATCAGTTCGGATAATGCCGGGGAGCTGTTTTTT
V gene: TRBV10-3
D gene: -
clone size: once
J gene: TRBJ2-2

CDR3 protein: CASSLGVGLGGDTQYF
CDR3 DNA: TGTGCCAGCAGCTTAGGTGTTGGACTAGGCGGGGATACGCAGTATTTT
V gene: TRBV7-9
D gene: TRBD2
clone size: -
J gene: TRBJ2-3

CDR3 protein: CASSEHYSGNTIYF
CDR3 DNA: TGTGCCAGCAGCGAACACTACTCTGGAAACACCATATATTTT
V gene: TRBV9
D gene: -
clone size: -
J gene: TRBJ1-3

CDR3 protein: CASSSGTSGNEQYF
CDR3 DNA: TGTGCCAGCAGCTCCGGGACTAGCGGCAACGAGCAGTACTTC
V gene: TRBV5-4
D gene: TRBD2
clone size: once
J gene: TRBJ2-7

CDR3 protein: CASSEEMEGEEQFF
CDR3 DNA: TGTGCCAGCAGTGAAGAGATGGAGGGAGAGGAGCAGTTCTTC
V gene: TRBV6-1
D gene: -
clone size: -
J gene: TRBJ2-1

CDR3 protein: CASSLTPGTRRAHEQYF
CDR3 DNA: TGTGCCAGCAGCTTAACTCCCGGGACTAGAAGAGCCCACGAGCAGTACTTC
V gene: TRBV11-2
D gene: TRBD2
clone size: -
J gene: TRBJ2-7

CDR3 protein: CASSLDLAPHEQYF
CDR3 DNA: TGTGCCAGCAGCTTGGATCTCGCACCTCACGAGCAGTACTTC
V gene: TRBV5-4
D gene: -
clone size: -
J gene: TRBJ2-7

CDR3 protein: CASSLAPAGTGVMGEQYF
CDR3 DNA: TGCGCCAGCAGCTTGGCACCTGCCGGGACAGGGGTCATGGGGGAGCAGTACTTC
V gene: TRBV5-1
D gene: TRBD1
clone size: -
J gene: TRBJ2-7

CDR3 protein: CAWTRGMNTEAFF
CDR3 DNA: TGTGCCTGGACCAGGGGTATGAACACTGAAGCTTTCTTT
V gene: TRBV30
D gene: -
clone size: -
J gene: TRBJ1-1

CDR3 protein: CASSQQAGNNNEQFF
CDR3 DNA: TGCGCCAGCAGCCAACAAGCGGGGAACAACAATGAGCAGTTCTTC
V gene: TRBV4-3
D gene: TRBD2
clone size: -
J gene: TRBJ2-1

CDR3 protein: CASSYEAHTDTQYF
CDR3 DNA: TGTGCCAGCAGCTATGAGGCCCACACAGATACGCAGTATTTT
V gene: TRBV5-4
D gene: -
clone size: -
J gene: TRBJ2-3